The sequence of this T cell receptor (beta chain) was determined in a study of CD8 T cells in Susac syndrome. Reverse transcription of roughly 0.45 to 1 ug RNA was carried out with random hexamers. TCRdb analysed the immunoSEQ multiplex PCR reads with MiXCR anew, one entry per CDR3 protein. Here the sample spans a few hundred thousand distinct CDR3 sequences, around 95% being singletons. Trimming removed 3 bases at V and 5 bases at J, with 14 bases between. Germline lookup yields CDR1 SGHNT and CDR2 YYREEE (reference sequence). This CDR3 contains 14 residues. Relapsing-remitting disease, either stable or active, was present in the treatment-naive patients who were the multiple sclerosis controls.

The chain combines TRBV5-4 with TRBJ2-5; D possibly corresponds to TRBD1 (6 bases). This sequence originates from a human donor with multiple sclerosis. Sequencing input: CD4+ T cells from PBMCs. As DNA, the CDR3 is TGTGCCAGCAGCTCCAAGACAGGACGGGAGACCCAGTACTTC. Protein: CASSSKTGRETQYF.